Listed below are T cell receptor beta chains from one sample, sequenced in a study of T cell responses to AZD1222 COVID-19 vaccine. Method: immunoSEQ multiplex PCR; TCRdb's copy keeps in-frame clones and lacks some. Of tens of thousands of clones listed, approximately 90% are singletons. The sequencing used peripheral blood, collected 28 days after the second AZD1222 dose. The origin of the receptors is an adult who received the AZD1222 COVID-19 vaccine. The CDR3 runs from the conserved cysteine through the conserved F or W. Fields, in order: V gene, J gene, clone size, D gene, CDR3 DNA, CDR3 protein. A D gene is named only where the DNA matches it firmly. The size entry is marked missing in some rows and otherwise reads once, few, many or a size class.

v_gene: TRBV27; j_gene: TRBJ2-2; abundance: .; d_gene: TRBD1; CDR3nt: TGTGCCAGCAGCCCTTACAGGGGTTCGGGCACCGGGGAGCTGTTTTTT; CDR3aa: CASSPYRGSGTGELFF
v_gene: TRBV7-9; j_gene: TRBJ1-1; abundance: .; d_gene: TRBD1; CDR3nt: TGTGCCAGCAGCCCCCGGGACAGGGGGAACACTGAAGCTTTCTTT; CDR3aa: CASSPRDRGNTEAFF
v_gene: TRBV19; j_gene: TRBJ2-1; abundance: .; d_gene: .; CDR3nt: TGTGCCAGTAGTTTACTAGTCAACTCCTACAATGAGCAGTTCTTC; CDR3aa: CASSLLVNSYNEQFF
v_gene: TRBV9; j_gene: TRBJ1-2; abundance: .; d_gene: .; CDR3nt: TGTGCCAGCAGCTCTAGTTCAGGACACCCTAACTATGGCTACACCTTC; CDR3aa: CASSSSSGHPNYGYTF
v_gene: TRBV19; j_gene: TRBJ2-5; abundance: .; d_gene: TRBD1; CDR3nt: TGTGCCAGTAGTATCAACAGGGGGCCAGAGACCCAGTACTTC; CDR3aa: CASSINRGPETQYF
v_gene: TRBV6-5; j_gene: TRBJ2-1; abundance: once; d_gene: .; CDR3nt: TGTGCCGTCCTTAGCTCCTACAATGAGCAGTTCTTC; CDR3aa: CAVLSSYNEQFF
v_gene: TRBV2; j_gene: TRBJ2-1; abundance: .; d_gene: .; CDR3nt: TGTGCCAGCAGCGCTATGCTAGGTGGGGGCTACAATGAGCAGTTCTTC; CDR3aa: CASSAMLGGGYNEQFF
v_gene: TRBV19; j_gene: TRBJ1-5; abundance: .; d_gene: .; CDR3nt: TGTGCCAGTAGTTATATCCGGGCCCCAAATCAGCCCCAGCATTTT; CDR3aa: CASSYIRAPNQPQHF
v_gene: TRBV27; j_gene: TRBJ2-6; abundance: .; d_gene: .; CDR3nt: TGTGCCAGCAGTTTAATAGCCCCGTGGCAGGGTACCCCTGGGGCCAACGTCCTGACTTTC; CDR3aa: CASSLIAPWQGTPGANVLTF
v_gene: TRBV7-6; j_gene: TRBJ2-7; abundance: .; d_gene: .; CDR3nt: TGTGCCAGCAGCTTAAACAGGGCCTACGAGCAGTACTTC; CDR3aa: CASSLNRAYEQYF
v_gene: TRBV5-8; j_gene: TRBJ2-2; abundance: .; d_gene: .; CDR3nt: TGTGCCACTCAGTCAGCGCGGAACACCGGGGAGCTGTTTTTT; CDR3aa: CATQSARNTGELFF
v_gene: TRBV18; j_gene: TRBJ2-2; abundance: .; d_gene: TRBD1; CDR3nt: TGTGCCAGCTCACCGGGACAGGTGGCCGGGGAGCTGTTTTTT; CDR3aa: CASSPGQVAGELFF
v_gene: TRBV20-1; j_gene: TRBJ1-2; abundance: .; d_gene: .; CDR3nt: TGCAGTGCCAGCAACTATGGCTACACCTTC; CDR3aa: CSASNYGYTF
v_gene: TRBV5-8; j_gene: TRBJ1-2; abundance: .; d_gene: .; CDR3nt: TGTGCCAGCAGGGGATTGGGGGCTCTTCACTATGGCTACACCTTC; CDR3aa: CASRGLGALHYGYTF
v_gene: TRBV6-5; j_gene: TRBJ2-1; abundance: .; d_gene: TRBD2; CDR3nt: TGTGCCAGCAGCGCGGGACTAGCGGCGTACAATGAGCAGTTCTTC; CDR3aa: CASSAGLAAYNEQFF
v_gene: TRBV6-5; j_gene: TRBJ2-7; abundance: .; d_gene: .; CDR3nt: TGTGCCAGCAGTCGTTCTTGGGGGCACGAGCAGTACTTC; CDR3aa: CASSRSWGHEQYF
v_gene: TRBV5-1; j_gene: TRBJ1-2; abundance: .; d_gene: .; CDR3nt: TGCGCCAGCAGCCCAGGTGAGGGGTTAAGTGGCTACACCTTC; CDR3aa: CASSPGEGLSGYTF
v_gene: TRBV12-3/TRBV12-4; j_gene: TRBJ1-2; abundance: .; d_gene: .; CDR3nt: TGTGCCAGCAGGAGGGCTAACTATGGCTACACCTTC; CDR3aa: CASRRANYGYTF
v_gene: TRBV6-5; j_gene: TRBJ1-1; abundance: .; d_gene: .; CDR3nt: TGTGCCAGCAGAAATAACTTTCTGGGGAACACTGAAGCTTTCTTT; CDR3aa: CASRNNFLGNTEAFF
v_gene: TRBV20-1; j_gene: TRBJ2-7; abundance: .; d_gene: .; CDR3nt: TGCAGTGCTAGTTTGCAGGCCGGCTCCTACGAGCAGTACTTC; CDR3aa: CSASLQAGSYEQYF
v_gene: TRBV6-2/TRBV6-3; j_gene: TRBJ2-5; abundance: once; d_gene: .; CDR3nt: TGTGCCAGCAGTTACGGAGAGACCCAGTACTTC; CDR3aa: CASSYGETQYF
v_gene: TRBV5-4; j_gene: TRBJ2-7; abundance: .; d_gene: .; CDR3nt: TGTGCCAGCAGCTTGGACAGGAACACCTACGAGCAGTACTTC; CDR3aa: CASSLDRNTYEQYF
v_gene: TRBV5-4; j_gene: TRBJ2-2; abundance: .; d_gene: TRBD2; CDR3nt: TGTGCCAGCAGCAACCTAGCGGGGGGCCGGACCGGGGAGCTGTTTTTT; CDR3aa: CASSNLAGGRTGELFF
v_gene: TRBV2; j_gene: TRBJ2-5; abundance: .; d_gene: .; CDR3nt: TGTGCCAGCAGTGCGGGCCTCTTCATGGAGACCCAGTACTTC; CDR3aa: CASSAGLFMETQYF
v_gene: TRBV29-1; j_gene: TRBJ1-1; abundance: .; d_gene: TRBD1; CDR3nt: TGCAGCGTGGAACCGGGACAGGGGATGAACACTGAAGCTTTCTTT; CDR3aa: CSVEPGQGMNTEAFF
v_gene: TRBV19; j_gene: TRBJ2-2; abundance: .; d_gene: .; CDR3nt: TGTGCCAGTAGTGGACAGTGGTCCGGGGAGCTGTTTTTT; CDR3aa: CASSGQWSGELFF
v_gene: TRBV7-7; j_gene: TRBJ2-5; abundance: .; d_gene: TRBD2; CDR3nt: TGTGCTAGCAGCTTAGGGTCTAGCGGGGGACAAGAGACCCAGTACTTC; CDR3aa: CASSLGSSGGQETQYF
v_gene: TRBV27; j_gene: TRBJ1-1; abundance: .; d_gene: .; CDR3nt: TGTGCCAGCAGTAACCGGACGGAGGAAGACACTGAAGCTTTCTTT; CDR3aa: CASSNRTEEDTEAFF
v_gene: TRBV7-3; j_gene: TRBJ2-7; abundance: .; d_gene: .; CDR3nt: TGTGCCAGCAGCCTCGGCGGATGGGGGAGGACCGGAGGGGAGCAGTACTTC; CDR3aa: CASSLGGWGRTGGEQYF
v_gene: TRBV2; j_gene: TRBJ1-5; abundance: few; d_gene: .; CDR3nt: TGTGCCAGCAGTGAAGACGGTTTTAGCAATCAGCCCCAGCATTTT; CDR3aa: CASSEDGFSNQPQHF
v_gene: TRBV6-4; j_gene: TRBJ1-5; abundance: .; d_gene: .; CDR3nt: TGTGCCAGCAGTGACTCGGGGCCATGGTGTCAGCCCCAGCATTTT; CDR3aa: CASSDSGPWCQPQHF
v_gene: TRBV6-5; j_gene: TRBJ1-1; abundance: .; d_gene: .; CDR3nt: TGTGCCAGCAGTTACGGTCCAGCTAACACTGAAGCTTTCTTT; CDR3aa: CASSYGPANTEAFF
v_gene: TRBV20-1; j_gene: TRBJ1-2; abundance: .; d_gene: .; CDR3nt: TGCAGTGCGAGGACACCCTATGGCTACACCTTC; CDR3aa: CSARTPYGYTF
v_gene: TRBV7-3; j_gene: TRBJ2-1; abundance: .; d_gene: TRBD2; CDR3nt: TGTGCCAGCAGCCCCCAGCGGGGGGGCCGGGGCGAGCAGTTCTTC; CDR3aa: CASSPQRGGRGEQFF
v_gene: TRBV6-5; j_gene: TRBJ2-7; abundance: .; d_gene: .; CDR3nt: TGTGCCAGCAGGACGTTCGGCTACGAGCAGTACTTC; CDR3aa: CASRTFGYEQYF
v_gene: TRBV28; j_gene: TRBJ1-4; abundance: .; d_gene: .; CDR3nt: TGTGCCAGCAGCACATTGGGGGGGGCGAATAATGAAAAACTGTTTTTT; CDR3aa: CASSTLGGANNEKLFF
v_gene: TRBV9; j_gene: TRBJ1-2; abundance: once; d_gene: .; CDR3nt: TGTGCCAGCAGCGTAGCTCGGGCCAGGGGCTTTAACTATGGCTACACCTTC; CDR3aa: CASSVARARGFNYGYTF
v_gene: TRBV28; j_gene: TRBJ1-5; abundance: .; d_gene: .; CDR3nt: TGTGCCAGCAGTTTGGACAGAGACAATCAGCCCCAGCATTTT; CDR3aa: CASSLDRDNQPQHF
v_gene: TRBV13; j_gene: TRBJ2-2; abundance: .; d_gene: .; CDR3nt: TGTGCCAGCAGCCCCGATTCGGGGGCCACCGGGGAGCTGTTTTTT; CDR3aa: CASSPDSGATGELFF
v_gene: TRBV28; j_gene: TRBJ2-7; abundance: .; d_gene: .; CDR3nt: TGTGCCAGCAGTACCCTGGGGACGGCCCTGACCTACGAGCAGTACTTC; CDR3aa: CASSTLGTALTYEQYF
v_gene: TRBV6-5; j_gene: TRBJ2-3; abundance: .; d_gene: .; CDR3nt: TGTGCCAGCAGCGGATACTCCGGGAGCACAGATACGCAGTATTTT; CDR3aa: CASSGYSGSTDTQYF
v_gene: TRBV2; j_gene: TRBJ2-1; abundance: .; d_gene: TRBD2; CDR3nt: TGTGCCAGCAGTGCGCCTAGCGGGGTGAGAGGTGAGCAGTTCTTC; CDR3aa: CASSAPSGVRGEQFF
v_gene: TRBV5-1; j_gene: TRBJ2-7; abundance: once; d_gene: .; CDR3nt: TGCGCCAGCAGCTTGGTTTTACAGTCCTACGAGCAGTACTTC; CDR3aa: CASSLVLQSYEQYF
v_gene: TRBV6-2/TRBV6-3; j_gene: TRBJ2-1; abundance: few; d_gene: .; CDR3nt: TGTGCCAGCAGTGATGGGATTAGCTCCCACAATGAGCAGTTCTTC; CDR3aa: CASSDGISSHNEQFF
v_gene: TRBV5-5; j_gene: TRBJ2-7; abundance: few; d_gene: .; CDR3nt: TGTGCCAGCAGCTTGGGTAGCCGCTTCGAGCAGTACTTC; CDR3aa: CASSLGSRFEQYF
v_gene: TRBV10-3; j_gene: TRBJ2-7; abundance: .; d_gene: TRBD2; CDR3nt: TGTGCCATCAGTGGCGGGGGGGCCGAGCAGTACTTC; CDR3aa: CAISGGGAEQYF
v_gene: TRBV27; j_gene: TRBJ1-2; abundance: .; d_gene: .; CDR3nt: TGTGCAGTCAAGAGGGGGGGATCCGCTAACTATGGCTACACCTTC; CDR3aa: CAVKRGGSANYGYTF
v_gene: TRBV5-1; j_gene: TRBJ1-2; abundance: .; d_gene: TRBD1; CDR3nt: TGCGCCAGCAGCCCAGGGGGCAACTACTATGGCTACACCTTC; CDR3aa: CASSPGGNYYGYTF
v_gene: TRBV6-6; j_gene: TRBJ1-3; abundance: .; d_gene: TRBD1; CDR3nt: TGTGCCAGTAGAGGGGGCACTGGAAACACCATATATTTT; CDR3aa: CASRGGTGNTIYF
v_gene: TRBV27; j_gene: TRBJ1-2; abundance: .; d_gene: TRBD1; CDR3nt: TGTGCCAGCAGTCCCACCGGGACAGCTAAGGGGCCCTATGGCTACACCTTC; CDR3aa: CASSPTGTAKGPYGYTF